These 29 T cell receptor beta chains were sequenced from one sample in a study of CD8+ T cells in alopecia areata. As the sequencing template, cDNA was produced by extracting RNA and reverse transcribing it. Sequencing was performed with immunoSEQ multiplex PCR; in TCRdb, only in-frame clones are kept and a portion is missing. The sample carries about 37,000 clones, around half recorded once. Once sorted, CD4+ cells from five or six patients yielded CD25+CD127- cells. Sequencing was done on a sample of CD4+ Tregs sorted from blood. The source of these receptors is a human donor with alopecia areata.

This chain links TRBV7-2 with TRBJ2-7; unclear D gene. V lost 2 bases to trimming and J lost 5 bases, with 4 bases between them. The germline V gene has CDR1 SGHTA and CDR2 FQGNSA. This CDR3 contains 11 residues. The CDR3 sequence is CASSLFHEQYF. CDR3 in DNA: TGTGCCAGCAGCTTATTTCACGAGCAGTACTTC.

This clone appeared a few times. This chain connects TRBV6-5 to TRBJ2-5; possible D gene TRBD2, 6 bases. Trimming cost V 8 bases and J 5 bases, with 9 bases left between them. This CDR3 contains 11 residues. Germline V gives CDR1 MNHEY, CDR2 SVGAGI. This CDR3 reads CASGSGETQYF. The CDR3 nucleotides are TGTGCCAGCGGGAGCGGGGAGACCCAGTACTTC.

V is TRBV13 and J is TRBJ1-2; D perhaps matches TRBD1 (6 bases). Per the germline V gene, CDR1 is PRHDT and CDR2 is FYEKMQ (reference sequence). The CDR3 sequence is 15 residues long. Trimming took 5 bases from V and 5 from J, leaving 18 bases between them. This CDR3 reads CASSTPGGPWYGYTF. For the CDR3, the DNA is TGTGCCAGCAGCACCCCCGGGGGCCCCTGGTATGGCTACACCTTC.

The rearrangement joins TRBV7-2 to TRBJ1-2; 9 positions agree with TRBD1. The CDR3 spans 14 residues. Germline CDR1 and CDR2: SGHTA and FQGNSA. Losses at the gene ends were 6 bases for V and 1 base for J; bases not matched to a gene: 3. The CDR3 sequence: CASRRQGDNYGYTF. The CDR3 DNA sequence: TGTGCCAGCAGGAGACAGGGGGATAACTATGGCTACACCTTC.

This rearrangement joins TRBV7-2 to TRBJ2-5, with D maybe TRBD2 (6 bases). V was trimmed by 1 base and J by 4 bases, leaving 16 bases between them. Per the germline V gene, CDR1 is SGHTA and CDR2 is FQGNSA. The CDR3 is made up of 16 amino acids. Here the CDR3 DNA reads TGTGCCAGCAGCTTAGAGTTGACTAGAGACAGAGAGACCCAGTACTTC. Translating gives CASSLELTRDRETQYF.

Only one count was recorded for this clone. DNA for the CDR3: TGTGCCAGCAGCTTAGTGGGGGGAACCACTGAAGCTTTCTTT. Amino acids: CASSLVGGTTEAFF. This sequence joins TRBV7-9 and TRBJ1-1; a weak D match, TRBD1 (5 bases). The CDR3 consists of 14 residues. Per the germline V gene, CDR1 is SEHNR and CDR2 is FQNEAQ (reference sequence). V was pared by 1 base and J by 4 bases, with 10 bases between.

The chain combines TRBV7-3 with TRBJ2-3, with 13 bases that match TRBD2. The CDR3 totals 18 residues. The V and J ends lost 1 base and 4 bases, in that order; junction bases with no gene match: 8. The germline CDR1 and CDR2 sequences are SGHTA and FQGTGA. This CDR3 is CASSLMTSGLAGSDTQYF. For the CDR3, the DNA is TGTGCCAGCAGCTTAATGACGTCGGGACTAGCGGGATCAGATACGCAGTATTTT.

The chain employs TRBV7-2 and TRBJ2-1; D is undetermined. Looked up from germline, CDR1 is SGHTA and CDR2 is FQGNSA. Trimming took off 5 bases at V and 9 bases at J, with 11 bases between the two ends. This CDR3 spans 12 amino acids. CDR3 amino acids: CASSVSRSEQFF. DNA of the CDR3: TGTGCCAGCAGCGTAAGTAGGAGTGAGCAGTTCTTC.

The DNA of the CDR3 is TGTGCCAGCAGCTCAAATACTAACTATGGCTACACCTTC. Translation: CASSSNTNYGYTF. The chain joins TRBV11-2 to TRBJ1-2, with unresolved D. V lost 4 bases and J 0 bases, leaving 6 bases between the germline ends. The CDR3 is 13 residues long. Per the germline V gene, CDR1 is SGHAT and CDR2 is FQNNGV.

CDR3 coding DNA: TGTGCCAGCAGTTTGACAGTATTTAACACTGAAGCTTTCTTT. Translated, it gives CASSLTVFNTEAFF. V and J are TRBV27 and TRBJ1-1; D perhaps matches TRBD1 (5 bases). The CDR3 sequence is 14 residues long. CDR1 is MNHEY and CDR2 is SMNVEV in the germline V gene (reference sequence). V gave up 3 bases and J gave up 2 bases, with 10 bases separating them.

The J gene is TRBJ2-3, the V gene TRBV7-2; maybe TRBD2 (6 bases). The CDR3 length is 15 residues. V shed 3 bases and J shed 4 bases, with 14 bases lying between them. Germline CDR1 reads SGHTA; CDR2 reads FQGNSA. The CDR3 DNA follows: TGTGCCAGCAGCTTGGCGGGATTTAGATCAGATACGCAGTATTTT. It encodes CASSLAGFRSDTQYF.

The gene calls are TRBV18 and TRBJ2-1; 8 bases map to TRBD1. The J segment lost 10 bases and the V segment lost 3 bases, leaving 8 bases of the junction unmatched. There are 14 residues in the CDR3. CDR1 is KGHSH, CDR2 LQKENI, per germline. The CDR3 sequence is CASSPGTGIPEQFF. In DNA form, the CDR3 reads TGTGCCAGCTCACCGGGGACAGGCATTCCGGAGCAGTTCTTC. The full variable domain, completed using reference TRBV18 and TRBJ2-1, is NAGVMQNPRHLVRRRGQEARLRCSPMKGHSHVYWYRQLPEEGLKFMVYLQKENIIDESGMPKERFSAEFPKEGPSILRIQQVVRGDSAAYFCASSPGTGIPEQFFGPGTRLTVL.

The chain couples TRBV5-4 to TRBJ2-7, with D maybe TRBD1 (6 bases). The CDR3 is made up of 15 amino acids. V shed 4 bases and J shed 0 bases, with 14 bases lying between them. Germline V lookup: CDR1 SGHNT, CDR2 YYREEE (reference sequence). CDR3 region: CASSNRDIASYEQYF. CDR3 sequence (DNA): TGTGCCAGCAGCAACCGGGACATTGCCTCCTACGAGCAGTACTTC.

J is TRBJ2-2 and V is TRBV10-2; perhaps D is TRBD1 or TRBD2 (5 bases each). This CDR3 is 15 amino acids long. The germline CDR1 and CDR2 sequences are WSHSY and SAAADI. V gave up 8 bases and J gave up 3 bases, with 16 bases separating them. CDR3 protein: CASGAGLIYTGELFF. For the CDR3, the DNA is TGCGCCAGCGGGGCGGGTCTCATCTACACCGGGGAGCTGTTTTTT.

This rearrangement joins TRBV11-2 to TRBJ2-7; D is perhaps TRBD1 (5 bases). In germline, CDR1 is SGHAT, CDR2 FQNNGV. This CDR3 has 12 amino acids. The V end lost 3 bases, the J end lost 3 bases, and 6 bases lay between the germline ends. This CDR3 reads CASSFRGYEQYF. The CDR3 DNA sequence: TGTGCCAGCAGCTTTAGGGGCTACGAGCAGTACTTC.

The chain carries TRBV2 and TRBJ2-7; no clear D gene. Germline V gene data show CDR1 as SNHLY and CDR2 as FYNNEI. The V end was cut by 2 bases, the J end by 6 bases, with 2 bases between. The CDR3 contains 10 residues. The CDR3 sequence: CASSEFEQYF. CDR3 DNA: TGTGCCAGCAGTGAATTCGAGCAGTACTTC.

The chain links TRBV30 to TRBJ1-1; D uncertain. Germline assignment: CDR1 GTSNPN and CDR2 SVGIG (reference sequence). V lost 2 bases, J lost 10 bases, and 17 bases lay in between. The CDR3 sequence is 13 residues long. CDR3 loop: CAWSIGEGRSAFF. DNA of the CDR3: TGTGCCTGGAGTATCGGGGAAGGTCGTTCAGCTTTCTTT. The whole variable domain, filled in from reference TRBV30 and TRBJ1-1, reads SQTIHQWPATLVQPVGSPLSLECTVEGTSNPNLYWYRQAAGRGLQLLFYSVGIGQISSEVPQNLSASRPQDRQFILSSKKLLLSDSGFYLCAWSIGEGRSAFFGQGTRLTVV.

The chain joins TRBV6-5 to TRBJ2-7, with 8 bases aligning to TRBD1. Trimming at V came to 0 bases and at J to 4 bases, leaving 5 bases not matched to a gene. CDR1 is MNHEY and CDR2 is SVGAGI in the germline V gene. This CDR3 is 15 amino acids long. The CDR3 sequence is CASSYSGRGLYEQYF. CDR3 bases: TGTGCCAGCAGTTACTCCGGCAGGGGGCTTTACGAGCAGTACTTC.

CDR3 coding DNA: TGCGCCAGCAGCTTTCGGAACATGAACACTGAAGCTTTCTTT. It translates to CASSFRNMNTEAFF. The chain has TRBV5-1 and TRBJ1-1; D remains ambiguous. The CDR3 spans 14 residues. Per the germline V gene, CDR1 is SGHRS and CDR2 is YFSETQ. V lost 2 bases to trimming and J lost 0 bases, with 8 bases between them.

By share, this clone counts as medium-sized (0.01 to 0.1%). The V gene is TRBV28, the J gene TRBJ1-1, with D perhaps TRBD1 (6 bases). Trimming removed 6 bases at V and 1 base at J, with 21 bases between. CDR3 length: 17 amino acids. The germline gives CDR1 MDHEN, CDR2 SYDVKM. The CDR3 coding sequence is TGTGCCAGCAGCCCCCCCCCGGGACACCTACCGAACACTGAAGCTTTCTTT. Amino acid sequence: CASSPPPGHLPNTEAFF.

The chain combines TRBV7-2 with TRBJ2-5, with 8 bases matching TRBD1. CDR1 and CDR2 from the germline V gene are SGHTA and FQGNSA. J lost 4 bases, V lost 5 bases, and 3 bases had no gene match. The CDR3 spans 13 residues. The CDR3 loop reads CASSRGQVETQYF. CDR3 bases: TGTGCCAGCAGCCGGGGACAGGTAGAGACCCAGTACTTC.

The CDR3 protein is CASSSRTSNTDTQYF. DNA of the CDR3: TGTGCCAGCAGTTCGAGGACTAGCAACACAGATACGCAGTATTTT. The V and J genes are TRBV6-6 and TRBJ2-3, with 8 bases identical to TRBD2. V lost 4 bases and J lost 2; bases outside the gene matches: 5. CDR3 length: 15 amino acids. Germline V CDR1 and CDR2: MNHNY, SVGAGI (reference sequence).

On this clone itself: At one boundary the junction diverges from the germline segment, which might be a read error. This chain uses TRBV4-1 with TRBJ2-1, with a possible D match to TRBD2 (6 bases). CDR3 length: 15 residues. CDR1 and CDR2 (germline): MGHRA, YSYEKL. This CDR3 is CASSHLRDSHNEQFF. Here the CDR3 DNA reads TGCGCCAGCAGCCACCTGAGGGACTCCCACAATGAGCAGTTCTTC.

This clone was observed a handful of times. The chain couples TRBV4-3 to TRBJ1-1; D is possibly TRBD1 (6 bases). Germline loops: CDR1 LGHNA, CDR2 YSLEER. The CDR3 spans 14 residues. V dropped 0 bases and J dropped 4 bases, with 9 bases sitting between them. CDR3 protein: CASSQEGGITEAFF. CDR3 coding DNA: TGCGCCAGCAGCCAAGAAGGGGGAATCACTGAAGCTTTCTTT.

This clone is a singleton in its sample. J is TRBJ1-6 and V is TRBV7-2; no firm D call. Trimming pared 4 bases from V and 3 bases from J, leaving 7 bases between. In germline, CDR1 is SGHTA, CDR2 FQGNSA. CDR3 length: 14 amino acids. The CDR3, as DNA: TGTGCCAGCAGCTCCCAAAGCTATAATTCACCCCTCCACTTT. Protein: CASSSQSYNSPLHF.

V gene TRBV7-8 combines with J gene TRBJ2-7; D might be TRBD1 (6 bases). From germline, CDR1 is SGHVS and CDR2 FQNEAQ. The CDR3 is 15 amino acids. The V and J ends lost 7 bases and 3 bases respectively, with 19 bases between them. The CDR3 protein is CASTLQGTIIYEQYF. In DNA form, the CDR3 reads TGTGCCAGCACCCTACAGGGAACAATCATCTACGAGCAGTACTTC.

This clone was seen a handful of times. The chain links TRBV28 to TRBJ2-6; possible D gene TRBD2, 5 bases. Germline CDR1 is MDHEN and CDR2 is SYDVKM. V lost 1 base and J 0 bases, leaving 10 bases between the germline ends. The CDR3 extends over 17 amino acids. The DNA of the CDR3 is TGTGCCAGCAGTTTATTTCTAGCCATCTCTGGGGCCAACGTCCTGACTTTC. It translates to CASSLFLAISGANVLTF.

CDR3 sequence (DNA): TGTGCCAGCAGCTTAGCCGGGGGGTCCTACGAGCAGTACTTC. This encodes CASSLAGGSYEQYF. The rearrangement uses TRBV7-9 and TRBJ2-5; TRBD2 matches at 7 bases. The last part of the DNA fits TRBJ2-7 better; the J call may be wrong. CDR1 and CDR2 (germline): SEHNR, FQNEAQ (reference sequence). The CDR3 spans 14 residues.

A few counts support this clone. This chain uses TRBV28 with TRBJ2-3; 8 nucleotides align to TRBD1. The CDR3 is 15 amino acids. The junction had 6 bases not matched to a gene; V was cut back by 6 bases and J by 1 base. Germline V CDR1 and CDR2: MDHEN, SYDVKM. The CDR3 loop reads CASSFDRGRTDTQYF. The CDR3 DNA sequence: TGTGCCAGCAGCTTTGACAGGGGACGCACAGATACGCAGTATTTT.